These T cell receptor beta chains were read from a single sample in a study of beta chain features in type 1 diabetes. The assay was immunoSEQ multiplex PCR, and TCRdb's table has in-frame clones only and misses some. The sample yields fewer than 350,000 clones, under 8.5% seen once. The specimen was central memory CD4+ T cells from blood. Every receptor here comes from a woman aged 18-30 years in good health. CDR3s include the opening cysteine and the closing phenylalanine or tryptophan. The D gene is left open where the match is weak. The size entry is marked missing in some rows and otherwise reads once, few, many or a size class.

>TRBJ2-5|NA|few|TRBV5-1
CASSSGETQYF
TGCGCCAGCAGCTCGGGGGAGACCCAGTACTTC
>TRBJ1-2|NA|NA|TRBV7-8
CASSLLQSGLNYGYTF
TGTGCCAGCAGCTTACTGCAGTCAGGGCTTAACTATGGCTACACCTTC
>TRBJ1-5|NA|NA|TRBV9
CASSVSGADNQPQHF
TGTGCCAGCAGCGTAAGTGGGGCCGATAATCAGCCCCAGCATTTT
>TRBJ2-1|NA|NA|TRBV11-2
CASSPQPQGNEQFF
TGTGCCAGCAGCCCCCAACCCCAGGGAAATGAGCAGTTCTTC
>TRBJ2-2|TRBD1|NA|TRBV7-2
CASSSTGANTGELFF
TGTGCCAGCAGCTCGACAGGGGCGAACACCGGGGAGCTGTTTTTT
>TRBJ1-2|NA|NA|TRBV9
CASSVGWGGGYTF
TGTGCCAGCAGCGTCGGGTGGGGGGGAGGCTACACCTTC
>TRBJ2-7|NA|NA|TRBV30
CAWGVRADYEQYF
TGTGCCTGGGGTGTACGGGCCGACTACGAGCAGTACTTC
>TRBJ1-1|NA|NA|TRBV15
CATSRDVLRNQITQAFF
TGTGCCACCAGCAGAGATGTTCTCAGAAACCAGATCACTCAAGCTTTCTTT
>TRBJ2-3|NA|few|TRBV7-3
CASSVGVRTDTQYF
TGTGCCAGCAGCGTCGGGGTGCGCACAGATACGCAGTATTTT
>TRBJ2-7|TRBD1|many|TRBV28
CASREQTGGHDEQYF
TGTGCCAGCAGGGAGCAGACAGGGGGTCACGACGAGCAGTACTTC
>TRBJ1-2|NA|few|TRBV28
CASSSGPLYGYTF
TGTGCCAGCAGCTCGGGACCGCTCTATGGCTACACCTTC
>TRBJ2-1|NA|NA|TRBV14
CASSPYTRINEQFF
TGTGCCAGCAGCCCTTACACCCGAATCAATGAGCAGTTCTTC
>TRBJ2-5|NA|few|TRBV7-6
CASSLALGLTETQYF
TGTGCCAGCAGCTTAGCGCTGGGGCTAACCGAGACCCAGTACTTC
>TRBJ1-3|NA|few|TRBV4-2
CASSQDLQAEVTIYF
TGTGCCAGCAGCCAAGATCTCCAGGCCGAGGTCACCATATATTTT
>TRBJ2-1|TRBD1|few|TRBV6-5
CAISPTGNEQFF
TGTGCCATCAGCCCGACAGGGAATGAGCAGTTCTTC
>TRBJ2-3|NA|NA|TRBV11-2
CASSPGLSTGDTQYF
TGTGCCAGCAGCCCCGGACTAAGCACAGGAGATACGCAGTATTTT
>TRBJ1-4|NA|many|TRBV2
CASSDSAREKLFF
TGTGCCAGCAGTGACTCGGCTCGTGAAAAACTGTTTTTT
>TRBJ2-1|TRBD1|NA|TRBV7-3
CASSTDRAGYEQFF
TGTGCCAGCAGCACGGACAGGGCTGGCTATGAGCAGTTCTTC
>TRBJ2-1|NA|NA|TRBV7-2
CASSSIFGSSSYNEQFF
TGTGCCAGCAGCTCCATCTTTGGGTCGAGCTCCTACAATGAGCAGTTCTTC
>TRBJ1-2|NA|few|TRBV30
CAWTRRRWEGYTF
TGTGCCTGGACCCGGAGGCGATGGGAGGGCTACACCTTC
>TRBJ2-7|NA|few|TRBV11-2
CASSTLSGWTYEQYF
TGTGCCAGCAGCACCTTAAGCGGGTGGACCTACGAGCAGTACTTC
>TRBJ2-1|NA|NA|TRBV5-1
CASSSSTSLSSYNEQFF
TGCGCCAGCAGCTCCTCCACTTCCCTCAGCTCCTACAATGAGCAGTTCTTC
>TRBJ2-3|NA|few|TRBV4-1
CASTATGGPYNPDTQYF
TGCGCCAGCACCGCAACCGGGGGGCCCTACAATCCAGATACGCAGTATTTT
>TRBJ1-1|NA|few|TRBV5-1
CASSPIQREYTEAFF
TGCGCCAGCAGCCCGATCCAGAGGGAGTACACTGAAGCTTTCTTT
>TRBJ2-1|TRBD2|few|TRBV4-1
CASSQAPTSGGSNEQFF
TGCGCCAGCAGCCAAGCACCGACTAGCGGGGGGTCCAATGAGCAGTTCTTC
>TRBJ1-1|TRBD1|few|TRBV7-9
CASSPTGQGAGTEAFF
TGTGCCAGCAGCCCCACGGGACAGGGCGCGGGCACTGAAGCTTTCTTT
>TRBJ1-2|TRBD1|NA|TRBV6-6
CASSSRTGMRGYTF
TGTGCCAGCAGTTCGAGGACAGGGATGCGCGGCTACACCTTC
>TRBJ2-2|NA|few|TRBV14
CASSPPLGTGELFF
TGTGCCAGCAGCCCCCCGCTAGGCACCGGGGAGCTGTTTTTT
>TRBJ2-2|NA|few|TRBV4-2
CASSRRVTGELFF
TGTGCCAGCAGCCGCAGGGTGACCGGGGAGCTGTTTTTT
>TRBJ1-3|NA|NA|TRBV7-8
CASSPREAGNTIYF
TGTGCCAGCAGCCCCCGGGAGGCTGGAAACACCATATATTTT
>TRBJ2-2|TRBD2|few|TRBV5-1
CASSLALAGAGTGELFF
TGCGCCAGCAGCTTGGCTCTAGCGGGGGCCGGCACCGGGGAGCTGTTTTTT
>TRBJ2-1|TRBD2|few|TRBV6-5
CATGGRGNEQFF
TGTGCCACCGGTGGGAGGGGAAATGAGCAGTTCTTC
>TRBJ2-2|NA|NA|TRBV7-3
CASSLQPLTGELFF
TGTGCCAGCAGCTTACAACCCCTTACCGGGGAGCTGTTTTTT
>TRBJ2-5|NA|NA|TRBV7-2
CASRGDWALETQYF
TGTGCCAGCAGGGGGGACTGGGCCCTGGAGACCCAGTACTTC
>TRBJ2-1|NA|NA|TRBV7-2
CASNADAGDEQFF
TGTGCCAGCAACGCGGACGCAGGCGATGAGCAGTTCTTC
>TRBJ1-5|NA|many|TRBV27
CASSLSGGSQRNQPQHF
TGTGCCAGCAGTTTATCGGGTGGCAGCCAAAGAAATCAGCCCCAGCATTTT
>TRBJ2-1|TRBD2|NA|TRBV29-1
CVGGEYNEQFF
TGTGTGGGGGGGGAGTACAATGAGCAGTTCTTC
>TRBJ1-4|NA|NA|TRBV21-1
CASSRGWNEKLFF
TGTGCCAGCAGCAGGGGGTGGAATGAAAAACTGTTTTTT
>TRBJ2-1|TRBD2|few|TRBV4-2
CASSQEATSPYNEQFF
TGTGCCAGCAGCCAAGAGGCGACTAGCCCCTACAATGAGCAGTTCTTC